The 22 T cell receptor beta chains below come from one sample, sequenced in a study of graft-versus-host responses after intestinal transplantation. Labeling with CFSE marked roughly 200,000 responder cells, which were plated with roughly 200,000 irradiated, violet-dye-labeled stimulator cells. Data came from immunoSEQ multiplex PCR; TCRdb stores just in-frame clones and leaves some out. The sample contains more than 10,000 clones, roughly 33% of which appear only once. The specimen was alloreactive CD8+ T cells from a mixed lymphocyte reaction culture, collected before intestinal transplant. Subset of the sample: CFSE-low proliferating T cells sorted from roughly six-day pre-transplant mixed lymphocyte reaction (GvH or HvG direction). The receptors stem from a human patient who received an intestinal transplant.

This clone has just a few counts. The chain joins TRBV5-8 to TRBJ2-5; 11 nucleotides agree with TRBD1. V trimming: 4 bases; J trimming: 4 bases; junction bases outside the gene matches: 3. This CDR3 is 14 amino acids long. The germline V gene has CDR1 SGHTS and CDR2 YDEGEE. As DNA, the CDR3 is TGTGCCAGCAGCCAGGGGACAGGGGGAGAGACCCAGTACTTC. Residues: CASSQGTGGETQYF.

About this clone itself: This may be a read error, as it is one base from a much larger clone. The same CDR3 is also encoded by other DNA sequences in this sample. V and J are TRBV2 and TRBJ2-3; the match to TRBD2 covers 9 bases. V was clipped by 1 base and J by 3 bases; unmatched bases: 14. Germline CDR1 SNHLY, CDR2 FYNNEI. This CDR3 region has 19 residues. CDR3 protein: CASSEGGSGGPFRTDTQYF. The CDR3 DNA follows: TGTGCCAGCAGTGAAGGGGGGAGCGGGGGGCCCTTCAGGACAGATACGCAGTATTTT.

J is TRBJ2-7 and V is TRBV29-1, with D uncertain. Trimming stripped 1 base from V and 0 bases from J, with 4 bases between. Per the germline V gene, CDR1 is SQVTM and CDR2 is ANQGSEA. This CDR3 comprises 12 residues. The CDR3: CSVEGSSYEQYF. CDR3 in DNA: TGCAGCGTTGAAGGCAGCTCCTACGAGCAGTACTTC.

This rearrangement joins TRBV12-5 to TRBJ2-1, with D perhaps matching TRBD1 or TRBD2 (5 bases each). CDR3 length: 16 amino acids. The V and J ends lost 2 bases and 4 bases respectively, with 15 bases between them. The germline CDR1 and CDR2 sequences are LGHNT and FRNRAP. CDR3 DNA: TGTGCTAGTGGTTTGAGTGGGGCGGGCTTATACAATGAGCAGTTCTTC. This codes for CASGLSGAGLYNEQFF.

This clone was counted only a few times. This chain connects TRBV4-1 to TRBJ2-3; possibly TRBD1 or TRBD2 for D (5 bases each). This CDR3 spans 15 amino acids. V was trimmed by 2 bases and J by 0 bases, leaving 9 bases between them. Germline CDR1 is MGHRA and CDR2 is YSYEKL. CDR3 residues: CASSQLWGSTDTQYF. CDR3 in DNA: TGCGCCAGCAGCCAACTTTGGGGGAGCACAGATACGCAGTATTTT.

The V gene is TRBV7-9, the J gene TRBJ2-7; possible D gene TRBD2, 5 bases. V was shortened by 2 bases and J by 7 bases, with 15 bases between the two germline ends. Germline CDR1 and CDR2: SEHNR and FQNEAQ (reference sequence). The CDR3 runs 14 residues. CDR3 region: CASSLRGSAGEQYF. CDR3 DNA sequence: TGTGCCAGCAGCTTACGTGGGAGTGCGGGTGAGCAGTACTTC.

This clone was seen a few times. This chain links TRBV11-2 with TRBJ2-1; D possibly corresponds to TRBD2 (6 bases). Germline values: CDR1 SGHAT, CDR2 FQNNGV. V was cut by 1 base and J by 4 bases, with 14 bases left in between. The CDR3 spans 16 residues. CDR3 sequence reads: CASSLVGTPEYNEQFF. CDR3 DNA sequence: TGTGCCAGCAGCTTAGTGGGGACTCCCGAGTACAATGAGCAGTTCTTC.

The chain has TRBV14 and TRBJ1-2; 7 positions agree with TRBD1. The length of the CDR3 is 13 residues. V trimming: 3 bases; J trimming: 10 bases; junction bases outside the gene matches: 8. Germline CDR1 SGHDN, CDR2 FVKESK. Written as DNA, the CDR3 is TGTGCCAGCAGCCAGAGGGGGCGGTGGGACTACACCTTC. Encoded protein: CASSQRGRWDYTF.

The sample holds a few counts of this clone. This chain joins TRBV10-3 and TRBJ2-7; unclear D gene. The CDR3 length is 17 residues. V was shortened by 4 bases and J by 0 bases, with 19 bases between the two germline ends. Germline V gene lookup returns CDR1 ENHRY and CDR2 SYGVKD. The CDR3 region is CAISGVGIGFISYEQYF. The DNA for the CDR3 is TGTGCCATCAGTGGGGTTGGGATAGGATTTATCTCCTACGAGCAGTACTTC.

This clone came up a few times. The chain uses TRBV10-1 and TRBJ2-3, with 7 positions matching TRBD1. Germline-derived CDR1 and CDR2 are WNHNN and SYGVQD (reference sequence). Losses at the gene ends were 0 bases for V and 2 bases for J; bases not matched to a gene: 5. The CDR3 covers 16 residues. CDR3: CASSESWDRATDTQYF. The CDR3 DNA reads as TGCGCCAGCAGTGAGTCTTGGGACAGAGCCACAGATACGCAGTATTTT.

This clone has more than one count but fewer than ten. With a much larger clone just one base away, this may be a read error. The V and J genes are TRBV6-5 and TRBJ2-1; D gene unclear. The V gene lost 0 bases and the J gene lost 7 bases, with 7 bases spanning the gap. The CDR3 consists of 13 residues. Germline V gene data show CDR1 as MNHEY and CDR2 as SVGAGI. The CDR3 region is CASSYSLRNEQFF. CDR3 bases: TGTGCCAGCAGTTACTCGTTGAGAAATGAGCAGTTCTTC.

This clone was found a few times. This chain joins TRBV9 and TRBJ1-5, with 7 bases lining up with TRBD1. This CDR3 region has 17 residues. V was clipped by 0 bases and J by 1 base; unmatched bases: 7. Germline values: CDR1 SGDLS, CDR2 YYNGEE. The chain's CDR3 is CASSVEGRGLSNQPQHF. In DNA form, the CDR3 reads TGTGCCAGCAGCGTAGAGGGAAGGGGGCTGAGCAATCAGCCCCAGCATTTT.

The CDR3 region is CASSSSGRPNEQFF. As DNA, the CDR3 is TGTGCCAGCAGTTCGAGCGGGAGGCCCAATGAGCAGTTCTTC. The chain combines TRBV6-6 with TRBJ2-1, with 9 nucleotides matching TRBD2. Germline V lookup: CDR1 MNHNY, CDR2 SVGAGI (reference sequence). This CDR3 contains 14 residues. Unmatched junction bases numbered 4, after V lost 4 bases and J lost 6 bases.

In DNA, the CDR3 is TGCGCCAGCAGCCTGAGGGGAGGGGCCCCTTCCTCTGGAAACACCATATATTTT. Residues: CASSLRGGAPSSGNTIYF. The chain is built from TRBV10-2 and TRBJ1-3; maybe TRBD1 (5 bases). The V end was cut by 6 bases, the J end by 0 bases, with 21 bases between. The germline gives CDR1 WSHSY, CDR2 SAAADI. This CDR3 has 18 amino acids.

The CDR3 region has the DNA TGTGCCAGCAGTTTCACTAGCGGGACTTCAGATACGCAGTATTTT. Protein: CASSFTSGTSDTQYF. This chain connects TRBV27 to TRBJ2-3; 10 nucleotides match TRBD2. CDR1 and CDR2 (germline): MNHEY, SMNVEV (reference sequence). The CDR3 has 15 amino acids. Trimming took 3 bases from V and 4 from J; bases not matched to a gene: 4.

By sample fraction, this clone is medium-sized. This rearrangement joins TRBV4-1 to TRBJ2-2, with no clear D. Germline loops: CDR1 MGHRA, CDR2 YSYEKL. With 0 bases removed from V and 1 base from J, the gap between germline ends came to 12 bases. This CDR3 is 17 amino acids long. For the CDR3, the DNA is TGCGCCAGCAGCCAAGAGTACACAGCACGGAACACCGGGGAGCTGTTTTTT. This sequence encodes CASSQEYTARNTGELFF.

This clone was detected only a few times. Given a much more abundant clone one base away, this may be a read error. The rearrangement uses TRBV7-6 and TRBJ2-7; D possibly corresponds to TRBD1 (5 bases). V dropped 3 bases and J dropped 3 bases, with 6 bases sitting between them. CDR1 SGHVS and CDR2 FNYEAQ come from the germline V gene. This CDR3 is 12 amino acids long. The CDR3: CASSFRGYEQYF. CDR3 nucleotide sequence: TGTGCCAGCAGCTTTAGGGGCTACGAGCAGTACTTC. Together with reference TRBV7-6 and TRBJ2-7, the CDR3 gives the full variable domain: GAGVSQSPRYKVTKRGQDVALRCDPISGHVSLYWYRQALGQGPEFLTYFNYEAQQDKSGLPNDRFSAERPEGSISTLTIQRTEQRDSAMYRCASSFRGYEQYFGPGTRLTVT.

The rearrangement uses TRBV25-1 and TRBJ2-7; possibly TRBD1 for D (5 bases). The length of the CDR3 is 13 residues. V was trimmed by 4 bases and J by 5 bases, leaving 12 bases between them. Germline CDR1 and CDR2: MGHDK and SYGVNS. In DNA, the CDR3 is TGTGCCAGCAGTGGGGGCTTCGTGGACGAGCAGTACTTC. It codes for CASSGGFVDEQYF.

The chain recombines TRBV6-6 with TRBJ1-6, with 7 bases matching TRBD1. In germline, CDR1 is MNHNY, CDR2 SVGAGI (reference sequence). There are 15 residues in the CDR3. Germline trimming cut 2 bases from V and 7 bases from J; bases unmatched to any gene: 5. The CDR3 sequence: CASSYPGQVNSPLHF. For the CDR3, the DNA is TGTGCCAGCAGTTACCCCGGACAGGTCAATTCACCCCTCCACTTT.

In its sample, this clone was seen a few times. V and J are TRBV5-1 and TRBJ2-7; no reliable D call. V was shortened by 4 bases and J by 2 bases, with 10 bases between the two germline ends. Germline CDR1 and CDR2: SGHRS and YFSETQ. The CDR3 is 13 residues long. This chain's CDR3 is CASSPLRTYEQYF. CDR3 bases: TGCGCCAGCAGCCCCCTGAGGACCTACGAGCAGTACTTC.

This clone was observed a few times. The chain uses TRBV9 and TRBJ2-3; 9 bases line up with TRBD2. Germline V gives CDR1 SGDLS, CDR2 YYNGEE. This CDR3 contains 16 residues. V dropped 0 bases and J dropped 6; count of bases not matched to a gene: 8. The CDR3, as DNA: TGTGCCAGCAGCGTAGAAGATAGCGGGGGAGGGGATACGCAGTATTTT. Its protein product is CASSVEDSGGGDTQYF. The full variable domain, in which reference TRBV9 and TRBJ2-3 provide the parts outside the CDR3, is DSGVTQTPKHLITATGQRVTLRCSPRSGDLSVYWYQQSLDQGLQFLIQYYNGEERAKGNILERFSAQQFPDLHSELNLSSLELGDSALYFCASSVEDSGGGDTQYFGPGTRLTVL.

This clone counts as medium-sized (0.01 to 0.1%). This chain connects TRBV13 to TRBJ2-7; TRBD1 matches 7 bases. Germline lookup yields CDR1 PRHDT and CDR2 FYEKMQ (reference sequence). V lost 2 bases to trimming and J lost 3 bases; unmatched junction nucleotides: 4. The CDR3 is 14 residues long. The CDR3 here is CASSLSSGGYEQYF. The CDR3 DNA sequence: TGTGCCAGCAGCTTAAGTTCAGGGGGCTACGAGCAGTACTTC.